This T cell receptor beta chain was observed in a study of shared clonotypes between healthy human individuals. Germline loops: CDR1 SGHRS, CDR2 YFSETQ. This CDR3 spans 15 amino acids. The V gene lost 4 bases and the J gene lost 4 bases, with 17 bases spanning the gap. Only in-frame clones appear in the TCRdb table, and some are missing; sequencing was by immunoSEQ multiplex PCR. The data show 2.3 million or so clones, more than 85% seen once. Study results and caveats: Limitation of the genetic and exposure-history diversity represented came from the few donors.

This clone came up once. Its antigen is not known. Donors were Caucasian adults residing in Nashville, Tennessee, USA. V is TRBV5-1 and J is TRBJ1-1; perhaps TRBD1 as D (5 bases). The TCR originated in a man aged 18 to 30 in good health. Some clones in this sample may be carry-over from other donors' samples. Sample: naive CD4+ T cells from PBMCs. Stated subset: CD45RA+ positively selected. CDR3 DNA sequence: TGCGCCAGCAGCCGCGAAGAGGGGTTCACCACTGAAGCTTTCTTT. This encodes CASSREEGFTTEAFF.